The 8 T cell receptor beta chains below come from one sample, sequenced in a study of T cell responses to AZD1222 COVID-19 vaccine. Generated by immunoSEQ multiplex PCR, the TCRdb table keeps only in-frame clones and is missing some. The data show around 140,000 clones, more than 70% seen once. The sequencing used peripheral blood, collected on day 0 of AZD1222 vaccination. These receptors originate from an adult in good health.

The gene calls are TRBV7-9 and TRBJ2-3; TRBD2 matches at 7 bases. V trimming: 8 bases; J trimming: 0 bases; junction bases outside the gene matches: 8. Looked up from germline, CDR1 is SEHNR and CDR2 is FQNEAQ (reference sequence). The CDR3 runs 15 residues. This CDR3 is CASSDHSGSTDTQYF. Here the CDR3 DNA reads TGTGCCAGCTCAGACCATAGCGGGAGCACAGATACGCAGTATTTT. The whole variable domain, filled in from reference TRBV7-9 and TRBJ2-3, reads DTGVSQNPRHKITKRGQNVTFRCDPISEHNRLYWYRQTLGQGPEFLTYFQNEAQLEKSRLLSDRFSAERPKGSFSTLEIQRTEQGDSAMYLCASSDHSGSTDTQYFGPGTRLTVL.

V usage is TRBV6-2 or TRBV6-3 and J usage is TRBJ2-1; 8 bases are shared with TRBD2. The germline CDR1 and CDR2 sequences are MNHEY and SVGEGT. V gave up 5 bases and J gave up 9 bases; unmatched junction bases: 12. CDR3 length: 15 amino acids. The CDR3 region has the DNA TGTGCCAGCAGTCCGGCCGGGACTAGACGCTTTGAGCAGTTCTTC. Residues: CASSPAGTRRFEQFF.

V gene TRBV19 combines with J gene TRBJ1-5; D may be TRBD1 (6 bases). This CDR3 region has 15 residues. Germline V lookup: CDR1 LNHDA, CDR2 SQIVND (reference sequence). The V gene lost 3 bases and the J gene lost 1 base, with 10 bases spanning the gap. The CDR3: CASSIKGGSNQPQHF. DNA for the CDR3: TGTGCCAGTAGTATTAAAGGGGGGAGCAATCAGCCCCAGCATTTT. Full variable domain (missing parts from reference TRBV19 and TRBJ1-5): DGGITQSPKYLFRKEGQNVTLSCEQNLNHDAMYWYRQDPGQGLRLIYYSQIVNDFQKGDIAEGYSVSREKKESFPLTVTSAQKNPTAFYLCASSIKGGSNQPQHFGDGTRLSIL.

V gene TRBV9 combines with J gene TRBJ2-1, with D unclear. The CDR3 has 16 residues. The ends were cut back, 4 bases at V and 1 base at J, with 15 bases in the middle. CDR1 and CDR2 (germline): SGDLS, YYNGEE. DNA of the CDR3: TGTGCCAGCAGCCCTCCCACAGCTTCTTCCTACAATGAGCAGTTCTTC. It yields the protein CASSPPTASSYNEQFF.

CDR3: CASSRRPRGNRGTGEHYGYTF. The CDR3 coding sequence is TGCGCCAGCAGCCGCCGCCCGAGGGGCAACCGGGGGACAGGAGAACACTATGGCTACACCTTC. The chain couples TRBV4-3 to TRBJ1-2; 8 bases align to TRBD1. Germline lookup yields CDR1 LGHNA and CDR2 YSLEER. CDR3 length: 21 residues. Losses at the gene ends were 4 bases for V and 3 bases for J; bases not matched to a gene: 25.

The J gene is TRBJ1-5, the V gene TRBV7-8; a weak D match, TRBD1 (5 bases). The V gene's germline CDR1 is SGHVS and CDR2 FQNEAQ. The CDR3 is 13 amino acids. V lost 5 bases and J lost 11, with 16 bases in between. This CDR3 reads CASSQAGTSTQHF. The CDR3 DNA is TGTGCCAGCAGCCAAGCAGGGACCAGTACCCAGCATTTT.

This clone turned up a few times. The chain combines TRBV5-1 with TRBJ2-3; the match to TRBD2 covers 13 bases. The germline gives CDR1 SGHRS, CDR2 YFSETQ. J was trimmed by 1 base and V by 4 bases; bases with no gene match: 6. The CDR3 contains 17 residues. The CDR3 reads CASSGGLAGSRTDTQYF. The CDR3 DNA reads TGCGCCAGCAGCGGGGGACTAGCGGGGTCTCGCACAGATACGCAGTATTTT. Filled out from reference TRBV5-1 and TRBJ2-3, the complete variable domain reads KAGVTQTPRYLIKTRGQQVTLSCSPISGHRSVSWYQQTPGQGLQFLFEYFSETQRNKGNFPGRFSGRQFSNSRSEMNVSTLELGDSALYLCASSGGLAGSRTDTQYFGPGTRLTVL.

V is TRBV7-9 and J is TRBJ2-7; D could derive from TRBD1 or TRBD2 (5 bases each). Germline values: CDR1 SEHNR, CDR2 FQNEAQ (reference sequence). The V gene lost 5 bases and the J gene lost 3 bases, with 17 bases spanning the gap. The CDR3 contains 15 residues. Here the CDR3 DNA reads TGTGCCAGCAGCAAAAACCCGGGACGCCACTACGAGCAGTACTTC. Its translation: CASSKNPGRHYEQYF.